There are many counts of the clone carrying this T cell receptor (beta chain). The data belong to a study of T cells in Graves' hyperthyroidism and ophthalmopathy. For the study at large: It was at initial diagnosis, before any treatment, that peripheral blood was collected.

With 1 base removed from V and 4 bases from J, the gap between germline ends came to 23 bases. Germline loops: CDR1 SNHLY, CDR2 FYNNEI. The length of the CDR3 is 19 residues. Regions amplified from RNA transcripts were the TCR beta CDR3 regions. With the HTBI primer set, the TCR CDR3 went through a first round of RT-PCR. MiXCR, applied by TCRdb to the multiplex PCR reads, yields one record per CDR3 protein. The sample contains about 690,000 distinct CDR3 sequences, around 16% of which appear only once. The hyperthyroidism patients had all been newly diagnosed, and their disease duration was under 2 months. Their ages ranged from 18 to 65 years.

This TCR came from a man aged 45-65 years with Graves' hyperthyroidism. Sequenced material: blood. The chain recombines TRBV2 with TRBJ2-1, with D tentatively TRBD2 (6 bases). The CDR3 nucleotides read TGTGCCAGCAGTGAAGGCGTTGGAACTAGCCGAAACCGGTACAATGAGCAGTTCTTC. It encodes CASSEGVGTSRNRYNEQFF.